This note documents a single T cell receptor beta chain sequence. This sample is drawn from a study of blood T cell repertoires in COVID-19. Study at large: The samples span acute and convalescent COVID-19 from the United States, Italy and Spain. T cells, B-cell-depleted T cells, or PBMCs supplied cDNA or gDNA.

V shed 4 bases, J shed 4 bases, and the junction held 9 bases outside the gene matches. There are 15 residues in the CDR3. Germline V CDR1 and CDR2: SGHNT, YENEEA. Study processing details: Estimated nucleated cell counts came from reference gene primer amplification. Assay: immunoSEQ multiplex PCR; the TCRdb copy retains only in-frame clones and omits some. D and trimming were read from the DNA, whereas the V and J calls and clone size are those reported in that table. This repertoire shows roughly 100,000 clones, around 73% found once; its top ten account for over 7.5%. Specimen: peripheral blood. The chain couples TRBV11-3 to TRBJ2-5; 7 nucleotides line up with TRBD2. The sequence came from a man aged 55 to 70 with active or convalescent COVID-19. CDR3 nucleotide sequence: TGTGCCAGCAGCTGGGCGACTAGCTTCTCAGAGACCCAGTACTTC. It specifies CASSWATSFSETQYF.